The clone carrying this TCR beta chain was counted only a few times. What it binds is unknown. This sample is part of a study of beta chain features in type 1 diabetes. Study-wide results and caveats: Equally in patients and controls, shorter templates might have been favored by PCR.

As every portion of the isolated RNA was reverse transcribed, the sequencing read expressed TCRB transcripts. Repertoires were generated with immunoSEQ multiplex PCR, while TCRdb's copy carries only in-frame clones and drops some. This sample carries 900,000 or so clones, 15% to 20% of them seen once, and the ten largest clones take 0.02% to 0.025%. After removal of 3 bases from V and 0 bases from J, the junction contained 5 bases not matched to a gene. The CDR3 is 16 amino acids. The germline V gene encodes CDR1 LNHNV and CDR2 YYDKDF (reference sequence). The chain employs TRBV15 and TRBJ2-7, with 10 bases matching TRBD1. The receptor was isolated from a woman aged 18 to 35 in good health. The specimen sequenced was naive CD4+ T cells from blood. Here the CDR3 reads CATSSSGTGASYEQYF. For the CDR3, the DNA is TGTGCCACCAGCAGCTCCGGGACAGGGGCCTCCTACGAGCAGTACTTC. Full variable domain (remainder filled in from reference TRBV15 and TRBJ2-7): DAMVIQNPRYQVTQFGKPVTLSCSQTLNHNVMYWYQQKSSQAPKLLFHYYDKDFNNEADTPDNFQSRRPNTSFCFLDIRSPGLGDTAMYLCATSSSGTGASYEQYFGPGTRLTVT.